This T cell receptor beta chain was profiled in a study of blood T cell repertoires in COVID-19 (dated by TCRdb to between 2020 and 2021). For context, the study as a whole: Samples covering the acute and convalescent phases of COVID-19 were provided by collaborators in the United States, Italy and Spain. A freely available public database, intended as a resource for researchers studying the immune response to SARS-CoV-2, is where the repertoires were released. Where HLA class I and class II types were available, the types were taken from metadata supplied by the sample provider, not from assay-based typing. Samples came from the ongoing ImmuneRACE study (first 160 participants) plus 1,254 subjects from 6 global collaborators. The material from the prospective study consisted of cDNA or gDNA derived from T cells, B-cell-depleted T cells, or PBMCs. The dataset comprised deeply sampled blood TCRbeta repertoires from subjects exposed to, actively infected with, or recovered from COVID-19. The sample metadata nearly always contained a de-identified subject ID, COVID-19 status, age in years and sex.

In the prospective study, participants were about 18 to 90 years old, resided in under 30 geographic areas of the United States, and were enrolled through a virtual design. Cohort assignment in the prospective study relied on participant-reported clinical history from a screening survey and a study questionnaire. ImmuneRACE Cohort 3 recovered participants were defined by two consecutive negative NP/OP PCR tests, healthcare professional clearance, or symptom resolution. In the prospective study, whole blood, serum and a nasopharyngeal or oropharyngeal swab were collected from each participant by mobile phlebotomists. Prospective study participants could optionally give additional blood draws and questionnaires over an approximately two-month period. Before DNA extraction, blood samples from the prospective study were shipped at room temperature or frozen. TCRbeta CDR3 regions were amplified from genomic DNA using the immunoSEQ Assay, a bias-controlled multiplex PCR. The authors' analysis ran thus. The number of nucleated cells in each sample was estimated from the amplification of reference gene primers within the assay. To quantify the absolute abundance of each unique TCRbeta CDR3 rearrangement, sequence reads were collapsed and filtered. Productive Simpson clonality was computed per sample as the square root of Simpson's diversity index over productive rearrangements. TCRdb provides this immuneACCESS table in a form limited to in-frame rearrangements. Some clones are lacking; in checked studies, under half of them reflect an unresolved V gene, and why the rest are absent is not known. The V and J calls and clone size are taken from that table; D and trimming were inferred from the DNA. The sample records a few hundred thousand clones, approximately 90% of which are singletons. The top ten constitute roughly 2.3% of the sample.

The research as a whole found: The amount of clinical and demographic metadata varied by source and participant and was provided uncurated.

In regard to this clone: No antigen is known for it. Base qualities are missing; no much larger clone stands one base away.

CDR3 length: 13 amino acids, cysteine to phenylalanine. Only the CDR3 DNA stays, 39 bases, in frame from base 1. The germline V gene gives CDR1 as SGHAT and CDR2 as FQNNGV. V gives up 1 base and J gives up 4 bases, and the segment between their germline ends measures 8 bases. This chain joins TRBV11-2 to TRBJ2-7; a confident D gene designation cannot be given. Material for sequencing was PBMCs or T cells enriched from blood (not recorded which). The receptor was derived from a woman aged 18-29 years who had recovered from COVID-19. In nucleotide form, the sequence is TGTGCCAGCAGCTTAGTCCAGGTATACGAGCAGTACTTC. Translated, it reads CASSLVQVYEQYF.